The T cell receptor beta chain described here comes from a study of blood T cell repertoires in COVID-19. Sequenced by immunoSEQ multiplex PCR; TCRdb stores in-frame clones only, minus some. Altogether 150,000 to 250,000 clones are present, more than 65% being singletons, with the ten largest covering approximately 7.9%. The CDR3 sequence is 17 residues long. The J segment lost 2 bases and the V segment lost 0 bases, leaving 7 bases of the junction unmatched. Germline loops: CDR1 LGHNA, CDR2 YNFKEQ. Recovered status in Cohort 3 required two negative PCRs, clearance, or symptom resolution. Material: PBMCs or T cells enriched from blood (not recorded which). V is TRBV4-2 and J is TRBJ2-1; 7 positions agree with TRBD1. The TCR was taken from a man aged 35 to 55 who had recovered from COVID-19. The DNA of the CDR3 is TGTGCCAGCAGCCAAGAAGACAGGGTAAGGACCTACAATGAGCAGTTCTTC. It translates to CASSQEDRVRTYNEQFF.